This T cell receptor beta chain was obtained from a study of glioma-infiltrating T cells. TCR alpha and beta CDR3 regions were amplified from RNA using iRepertoire nested multiplex PCR. TCRdb independently ran MiXCR on the multiplex PCR reads; one entry per CDR3 protein. The data contain 400,000 or so distinct CDR3 sequences, 41% of them singletons. The CDR3 is 9 residues long. V was shortened by 7 bases and J by 9 bases, with 7 bases between the two germline ends. Germline CDR1 and CDR2: SQVTM and ANQGSEA. The TCR originated in a human donor with low-grade glioma or glioblastoma, undergoing nonglioma brain surgery, or in good health (not recorded which). The sequencing sample was made of glioma tissue, nonneoplastic brain tissue, or PBMCs (not recorded which). The J gene is TRBJ1-5, the V gene TRBV29-1, with D uncertain. The CDR3 region is CSAQLPQHF. CDR3 DNA sequence: TGCAGCGCACAGCTGCCCCAGCATTTT.